The 23 T cell receptor beta chains presented below share a single source sample, sequenced in a study of cytomegalovirus exposure and HLA in healthy donors. PCR employed 60 Vbeta and 13 Jbeta primers. Only in-frame clones appear in the TCRdb table, and some are missing; sequencing was by immunoSEQ multiplex PCR. Of roughly 130,000 clones in the sample, 80% are singletons; the top ten hold 2% to 3%. Sequenced input: PBMCs. These receptor sequences come from a man aged 25 to 45 in good health and CMV-seronegative.

The chain couples TRBV6-1 to TRBJ2-5; TRBD2 matches 9 bases. V lost 2 bases to trimming and J lost 0 bases; unmatched junction nucleotides: 7. CDR3 length: 17 residues. Germline-derived CDR1 and CDR2 are MNHNS and SASEGT. The CDR3 spells CASSEFSSGTYQETQYF. CDR3 nucleotides: TGTGCCAGCAGTGAATTTTCTAGCGGGACCTACCAAGAGACCCAGTACTTC.

V gene TRBV19 combines with J gene TRBJ2-7; 13 bases align to TRBD2. The germline V gene has CDR1 LNHDA and CDR2 SQIVND (reference sequence). The CDR3 has 18 residues. The V and J ends lost 5 bases and 4 bases, in that order; junction bases with no gene match: 14. CDR3 DNA: TGTGCCAGTAGTGAAAGCGGACTAGCGGGAGATTTCGTTTACGAGCAGTACTTC. It specifies CASSESGLAGDFVYEQYF.

J is TRBJ2-7 and V is TRBV19; TRBD2 might be the D (5 bases). The CDR3 is 15 amino acids. V was shortened by 1 base and J by 0 bases, with 10 bases between the two germline ends. From germline, CDR1 is LNHDA and CDR2 SQIVND (reference sequence). CDR3 residues: CASSIGKGSSYEQYF. CDR3 in DNA: TGTGCCAGTAGTATAGGGAAAGGGAGCTCCTACGAGCAGTACTTC.

A few counts support this clone. This chain uses TRBV19 with TRBJ2-3; no reliable D call. CDR3 length: 14 residues. V was trimmed by 1 base and J by 3 bases, leaving 8 bases between them. CDR1 and CDR2 (germline): LNHDA, SQIVND (reference sequence). CDR3 sequence reads: CASSIGPLTDTQYF. The DNA for the CDR3 is TGTGCCAGTAGTATAGGTCCGTTAACAGATACGCAGTATTTT.

The V and J genes are TRBV29-1 and TRBJ1-1; D uncertain. Germline V gene sequence: CDR1 SQVTM, CDR2 ANQGSEA. CDR3 length: 13 amino acids. The ends were cut back, 2 bases at V and 4 bases at J, with 11 bases in the middle. The CDR3 loop reads CSVESGAGTEAFF. CDR3 sequence (DNA): TGCAGCGTTGAATCGGGAGCGGGCACTGAAGCTTTCTTT.

Concerning this clone itself: This specimen includes other DNA sequences encoding the same CDR3. The DNA of the CDR3 is TGTGCCAGCAGTTCAGGGGCGACCTACGAGCAGTACTTC. The encoded protein is CASSSGATYEQYF. This rearrangement joins TRBV27 to TRBJ2-7, with D perhaps TRBD1 (6 bases). V gave up 4 bases and J gave up 2 bases, with 9 bases separating them. The CDR3 loop spans 13 amino acids. The germline V gene encodes CDR1 MNHEY and CDR2 SMNVEV (reference sequence).

The chain employs TRBV7-3 and TRBJ2-3; 14 nucleotides line up with TRBD2. J was trimmed by 5 bases and V by 2 bases; bases with no gene match: 6. The CDR3 extends over 17 amino acids. Germline-derived CDR1 and CDR2 are SGHTA and FQGTGA. Here the CDR3 DNA reads TGTGCCAGCAGCTTAGGACTAGCGGGAGGCAGTGGAGATACGCAGTATTTT. This gives the protein CASSLGLAGGSGDTQYF.

In its sample, this clone was seen once. V usage is TRBV29-1 and J usage is TRBJ2-1; 10 bases map to TRBD2. This CDR3 has 13 amino acids. The V segment lost 7 bases and the J segment 8 bases; nucleotides outside the gene matches: 8. Germline loops: CDR1 SQVTM, CDR2 ANQGSEA. CDR3 sequence: CSGGPSGSDEQFF. The CDR3 DNA follows: TGCAGCGGAGGCCCTAGCGGGAGCGATGAGCAGTTCTTC.

This chain joins TRBV7-2 and TRBJ2-1, with 8 positions matching TRBD2. The length of the CDR3 is 16 residues. Germline V lookup: CDR1 SGHTA, CDR2 FQGNSA. Losses at the gene ends were 7 bases for V and 5 bases for J; bases not matched to a gene: 13. CDR3 coding DNA: TGTGCCAGCAATAATTGGGCTAGCGGGCCAAACAATGAGCAGTTCTTC. The encoded protein is CASNNWASGPNNEQFF.

The chain recombines TRBV5-4 with TRBJ2-7; unclear D gene. Trimming removed 0 bases at V and 2 bases at J, with 9 bases between. The CDR3 sequence is 14 residues long. Looked up from germline, CDR1 is SGHNT and CDR2 is YYREEE (reference sequence). The CDR3 nucleotides read TGTGCCAGCAGCTTGGAGCACAGCACCTACGAGCAGTACTTC. Its protein product is CASSLEHSTYEQYF.

Concerning this clone itself: Sequence at one end of the junction differs from germline and may be a read error. The gene calls are TRBV7-9 and TRBJ2-7, with D possibly TRBD1 on 6 matching bases. Germline CDR1 is SEHNR and CDR2 is FQNEAQ (reference sequence). This CDR3 region has 12 residues. CDR3 residues: CSSSAQGYEQYF. CDR3 nucleotide sequence: TGTTCCAGCAGCGCACAGGGCTACGAGCAGTACTTC.

In its sample, this clone was seen a few times. This chain connects TRBV10-3 to TRBJ1-4; maybe TRBD1 (5 bases). The CDR3 length is 14 residues. V was clipped by 3 bases and J by 6 bases, with 11 bases between them. CDR1 ENHRY and CDR2 SYGVKD come from the germline V gene. CDR3 sequence: CAISEGDLDEKLFF. In DNA, the CDR3 is TGTGCCATCAGTGAAGGGGATTTGGATGAAAAACTGTTTTTT.

The CDR3 sequence: CASSTSGDPYNEQFF. CDR3 sequence (DNA): TGTGCCAGTAGTACTAGCGGGGATCCCTACAATGAGCAGTTCTTC. This chain connects TRBV19 to TRBJ2-1; 9 bases line up with TRBD2. Trimming at V came to 4 bases and at J to 2 bases, leaving 3 bases not matched to a gene. The germline gives CDR1 LNHDA, CDR2 SQIVND (reference sequence). The CDR3 is made up of 15 amino acids.

The genes are TRBV6-1 and TRBJ1-1, with 7 bases that match TRBD1. With 5 bases clipped from V and 4 bases from J, the junction kept 4 bases outside the gene matches. The CDR3 totals 13 residues. The V gene's germline CDR1 is MNHNS and CDR2 SASEGT. CDR3 coding DNA: TGTGCCAGCAGTCCCGGACAGGCCACTGAAGCTTTCTTT. Its translation is CASSPGQATEAFF.

The CDR3 DNA reads as TGTGCCAGCAGCGGACCCGGGCGGACTAGCGGGAGCACAGATACGCAGTATTTT. It is translated as CASSGPGRTSGSTDTQYF. The chain joins TRBV7-6 to TRBJ2-3; TRBD2 aligns across 11 bases. This CDR3 has 18 residues. Per germline, CDR1 SGHVS and CDR2 FNYEAQ. The J segment lost 0 bases and the V segment lost 5 bases, leaving 10 bases of the junction unmatched.

V usage is TRBV6-5 and J usage is TRBJ2-1; D ambiguous. V gave up 2 bases and J gave up 0 bases, with 11 bases separating them. Germline CDR1 is MNHEY and CDR2 is SVGAGI. The CDR3 is 16 amino acids. CDR3: CASSYNSRSSYNEQFF. DNA of the CDR3: TGTGCCAGCAGTTACAACTCAAGAAGCTCCTACAATGAGCAGTTCTTC.

This sequence joins TRBV7-2 and TRBJ1-4; TRBD1 aligns across 7 bases. Germline V gene data show CDR1 as SGHTA and CDR2 as FQGNSA. The CDR3 length is 14 residues. V was clipped by 5 bases and J by 8 bases; unmatched bases: 8. The CDR3 spells CASSLRQGREKLFF. The DNA of the CDR3 is TGTGCCAGCAGCCTAAGACAGGGCCGGGAAAAACTGTTTTTT.

This chain connects TRBV5-1 to TRBJ2-3; D unresolved. V lost 0 bases to trimming and J lost 2 bases, with 10 bases between them. In germline, CDR1 is SGHRS, CDR2 YFSETQ. The CDR3 contains 15 residues. The CDR3 region has the DNA TGCGCCAGCAGCTTGGAACTGCAACTCACAGATACGCAGTATTTT. It codes for CASSLELQLTDTQYF. The whole variable domain, filled in from reference TRBV5-1 and TRBJ2-3, reads KAGVTQTPRYLIKTRGQQVTLSCSPISGHRSVSWYQQTPGQGLQFLFEYFSETQRNKGNFPGRFSGRQFSNSRSEMNVSTLELGDSALYLCASSLELQLTDTQYFGPGTRLTVL.

The V and J genes are TRBV5-4 and TRBJ2-2; D is uncertain. Germline V lookup: CDR1 SGHNT, CDR2 YYREEE (reference sequence). The V end lost 4 bases, the J end lost 6 bases, and 22 bases lay between the germline ends. CDR3 length equals 17 residues. CDR3 nucleotide sequence: TGTGCCAGCAGCCCCGGCTTCGACTTAGCCGTTTCCGGGGAGCTGTTTTTT. Amino acid sequence: CASSPGFDLAVSGELFF.

This rearrangement joins TRBV6-5 to TRBJ2-7, with D uncertain. Germline CDR1 and CDR2: MNHEY and SVGAGI. The CDR3 spans 11 residues. Trimming pared 7 bases from V and 6 bases from J, leaving 10 bases between. In DNA, the CDR3 is TGTGCCAGCACCCTACCCCCCGAGCAGTACTTC. The encoded protein is CASTLPPEQYF.

V usage is TRBV6-5 and J usage is TRBJ2-7; D possibly corresponds to TRBD1 (6 bases). Looked up from germline, CDR1 is MNHEY and CDR2 is SVGAGI. CDR3 length equals 14 residues. Trimming stripped 5 bases from V and 6 bases from J, with 17 bases between. This chain's CDR3 is CASSGGFKGGEQYF. The CDR3 region has the DNA TGTGCCAGCAGTGGGGGTTTTAAAGGGGGCGAGCAGTACTTC.

The chain joins TRBV29-1 to TRBJ2-1; TRBD1 is a possible D gene (6 bases). The V end was cut by 6 bases, the J end by 4 bases, with 16 bases between. This CDR3 is 14 amino acids long. Germline CDR1 reads SQVTM; CDR2 reads ANQGSEA. The CDR3: CSVPLPGQYNEQFF. Here the CDR3 DNA reads TGCAGCGTCCCACTACCGGGACAATACAATGAGCAGTTCTTC.

J is TRBJ2-2 and V is TRBV10-3; no firm D call. Trimming removed 5 bases from V and 7 bases from J, with 8 bases in between. Germline values: CDR1 ENHRY, CDR2 SYGVKD. The CDR3 runs 12 residues. As DNA, the CDR3 is TGTGCCATCAGTTTCGGTAACGGGGAGCTGTTTTTT. It specifies CAISFGNGELFF.